One and the same sample provided the 8 T cell receptor beta chains below, sequenced in a study of cytomegalovirus exposure and HLA in healthy donors. The PCR had 60 Vbeta and 13 Jbeta primers. This table comes from immunoSEQ multiplex PCR, and its TCRdb copy is limited to in-frame clones, with some not included. The table records over 110,000 clones, 75% to 85% of them present only once. Sequenced sample: PBMCs. Receptors were obtained from a female donor in good health and CMV-seronegative.

The chain links TRBV5-4 to TRBJ2-1; 9 bases line up with TRBD1. Germline lookup yields CDR1 SGHNT and CDR2 YYREEE (reference sequence). V dropped 0 bases and J dropped 10; count of bases not matched to a gene: 8. This CDR3 comprises 15 residues. For the CDR3, the DNA is TGTGCCAGCAGCTTGGACAGGGGGCGTATGGGAGAGCAGTTCTTC. Translating gives CASSLDRGRMGEQFF.

The rearrangement joins TRBV15 to TRBJ2-7; 9 bases match TRBD2. The CDR3 spans 16 residues. CDR1 LNHNV and CDR2 YYDKDF come from the germline V gene (reference sequence). V shed 3 bases and J 2 bases; nucleotides not matched to a gene: 8. The CDR3 sequence: CATSSRSGGRPYEQYF. The CDR3 DNA follows: TGTGCCACCAGCAGCCGTAGCGGGGGCCGTCCCTACGAGCAGTACTTC.

This clone was seen a handful of times. This chain connects TRBV29-1 to TRBJ1-1; 11 nucleotides agree with TRBD1. Per the germline V gene, CDR1 is SQVTM and CDR2 is ANQGSEA. The CDR3 consists of 13 residues. V shed 5 bases, J shed 5 bases, and the junction held 4 bases outside the gene matches. CDR3 DNA sequence: TGCAGCGTTCTCGGACAGGGGGCGACTGAAGCTTTCTTT. Its protein is CSVLGQGATEAFF.

Written as DNA, the CDR3 is TGCGCCAGCAGCCAAGTTCTAGCGATCACCGGGGAGCTGTTTTTT. Its translation: CASSQVLAITGELFF. The chain links TRBV4-3 to TRBJ2-2, with D possibly TRBD2 on 6 matching bases. Germline V gene data show CDR1 as LGHNA and CDR2 as YSLEER. Trimming took off 1 base at V and 4 bases at J, with 10 bases between the two ends. This CDR3 is built from 15 residues.

The chain carries TRBV5-8 and TRBJ2-5, with D possibly matching TRBD1 (7 bases). Germline-derived CDR1 and CDR2 are SGHTS and YDEGEE. The V and J ends lost 5 bases and 4 bases respectively, with 12 bases between them. This CDR3 spans 13 amino acids. CDR3 DNA sequence: TGTGCCAGCAGTCTGCAGGGGGGAGAGACCCAGTACTTC. Its translation is CASSLQGGETQYF.

The sample holds one count of this clone. The rearrangement uses TRBV7-9 and TRBJ1-5, with a possible D match to TRBD1 (5 bases). V was shortened by 3 bases and J by 6 bases, with 12 bases between the two germline ends. CDR3 size: 14 residues. The germline gives CDR1 SEHNR, CDR2 FQNEAQ (reference sequence). CDR3 bases: TGTGCCAGCAGCTTGGGGGGGAGGGCTCAGCCCCAGCATTTT. Protein sequence: CASSLGGRAQPQHF.

The chain links TRBV5-3 to TRBJ2-7; TRBD1 is a possible D gene (6 bases). TRBV5-3 is an ORF, and what it does is uncertain. The V gene lost 0 bases and the J gene lost 1 base, with 14 bases spanning the gap. This CDR3 spans 16 amino acids. CDR3 protein: CARSLVAGELSYEQYF. The CDR3 coding sequence is TGTGCCAGAAGCTTGGTGGCAGGGGAACTATCCTACGAGCAGTACTTC.

V and J are TRBV29-1 and TRBJ1-4; 9 bases line up with TRBD1. Germline V gives CDR1 SQVTM, CDR2 ANQGSEA. The CDR3 contains 15 residues. Trimming removed 4 bases from V and 8 bases from J; junction bases left unmatched: 11. The CDR3 DNA reads as TGCAGCGTTGGGGTTTCCGGGACAGGGAGGGAAAAACTGTTTTTT. It specifies CSVGVSGTGREKLFF. Supplemented by reference TRBV29-1 and TRBJ1-4, the full variable domain reads SAVISQKPSRDICQRGTSLTIQCQVDSQVTMMFWYRQQPGQSLTLIATANQGSEATYESGFVIDKFPISRPNLTFSTLTVSNMSPEDSSIYLCSVGVSGTGREKLFFGSGTQLSVL.